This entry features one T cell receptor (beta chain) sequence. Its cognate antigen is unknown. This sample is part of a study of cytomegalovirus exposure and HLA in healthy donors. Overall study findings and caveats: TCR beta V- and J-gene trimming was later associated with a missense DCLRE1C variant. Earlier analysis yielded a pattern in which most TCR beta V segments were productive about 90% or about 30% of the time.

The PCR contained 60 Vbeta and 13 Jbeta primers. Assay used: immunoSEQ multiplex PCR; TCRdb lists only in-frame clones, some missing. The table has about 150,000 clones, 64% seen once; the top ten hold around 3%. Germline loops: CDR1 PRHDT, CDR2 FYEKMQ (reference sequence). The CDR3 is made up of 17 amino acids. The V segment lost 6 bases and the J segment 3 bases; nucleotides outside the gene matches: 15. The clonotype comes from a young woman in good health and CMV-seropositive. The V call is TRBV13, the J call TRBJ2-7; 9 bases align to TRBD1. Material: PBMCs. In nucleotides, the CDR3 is TGTGCCAGCAGTACCGGGACAGGGCGGTATCATGGCTACGAGCAGTACTTC. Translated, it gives CASSTGTGRYHGYEQYF.